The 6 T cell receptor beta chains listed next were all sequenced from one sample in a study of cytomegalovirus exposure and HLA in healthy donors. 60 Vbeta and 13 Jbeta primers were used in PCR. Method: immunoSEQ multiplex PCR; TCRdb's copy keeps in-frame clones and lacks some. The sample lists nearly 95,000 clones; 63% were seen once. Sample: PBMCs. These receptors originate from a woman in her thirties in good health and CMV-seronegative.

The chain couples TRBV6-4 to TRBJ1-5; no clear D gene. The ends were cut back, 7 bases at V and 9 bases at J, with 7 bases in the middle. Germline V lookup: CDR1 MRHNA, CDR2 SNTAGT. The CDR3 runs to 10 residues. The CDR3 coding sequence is TGTGCCAGCACCCGGGGGCCCCAGCATTTT. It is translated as CASTRGPQHF.

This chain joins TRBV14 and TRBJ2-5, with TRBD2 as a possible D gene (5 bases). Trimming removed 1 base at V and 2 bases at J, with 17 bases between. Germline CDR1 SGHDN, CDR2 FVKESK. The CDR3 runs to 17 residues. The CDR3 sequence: CASSQGGIRGLQETQYF. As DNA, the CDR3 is TGTGCCAGCAGCCAAGGGGGAATACGGGGATTACAAGAGACCCAGTACTTC. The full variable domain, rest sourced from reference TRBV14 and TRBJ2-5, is EAGVTQFPSHSVIEKGQTVTLRCDPISGHDNLYWYRRVMGKEIKFLLHFVKESKQDESGMPNNRFLAERTGGTYSTLKVQPAELEDSGVYFCASSQGGIRGLQETQYFGPGTRLLVL.

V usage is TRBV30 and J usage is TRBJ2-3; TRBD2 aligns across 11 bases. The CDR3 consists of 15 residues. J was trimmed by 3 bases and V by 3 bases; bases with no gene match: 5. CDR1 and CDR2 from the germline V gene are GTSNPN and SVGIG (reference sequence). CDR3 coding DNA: TGTGCCTGGAGCTGGGGACTAGCGGTAACAGATACGCAGTATTTT. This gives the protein CAWSWGLAVTDTQYF.

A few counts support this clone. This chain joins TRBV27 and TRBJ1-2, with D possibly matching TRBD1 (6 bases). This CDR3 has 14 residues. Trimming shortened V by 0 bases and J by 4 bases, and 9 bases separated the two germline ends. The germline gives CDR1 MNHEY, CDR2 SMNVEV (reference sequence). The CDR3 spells CASSLSTGIYGYTF. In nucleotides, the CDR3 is TGTGCCAGCAGTTTATCGACAGGAATCTATGGCTACACCTTC.

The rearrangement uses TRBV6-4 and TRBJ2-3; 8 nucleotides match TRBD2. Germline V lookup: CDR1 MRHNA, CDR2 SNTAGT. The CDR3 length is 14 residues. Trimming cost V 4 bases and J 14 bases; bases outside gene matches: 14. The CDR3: CASSAFEGSGRAYF. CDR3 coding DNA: TGTGCCAGCAGTGCCTTCGAGGGGAGCGGGAGAGCGTATTTT.

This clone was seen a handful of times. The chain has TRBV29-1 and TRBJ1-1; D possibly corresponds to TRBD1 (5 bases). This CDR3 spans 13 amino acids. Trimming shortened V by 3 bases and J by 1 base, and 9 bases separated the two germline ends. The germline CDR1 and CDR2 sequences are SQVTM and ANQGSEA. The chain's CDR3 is CSVERTRNTEAFF. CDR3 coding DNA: TGCAGCGTTGAGCGGACACGGAACACTGAAGCTTTCTTT. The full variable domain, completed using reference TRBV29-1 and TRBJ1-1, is SAVISQKPSRDICQRGTSLTIQCQVDSQVTMMFWYRQQPGQSLTLIATANQGSEATYESGFVIDKFPISRPNLTFSTLTVSNMSPEDSSIYLCSVERTRNTEAFFGQGTRLTVV.